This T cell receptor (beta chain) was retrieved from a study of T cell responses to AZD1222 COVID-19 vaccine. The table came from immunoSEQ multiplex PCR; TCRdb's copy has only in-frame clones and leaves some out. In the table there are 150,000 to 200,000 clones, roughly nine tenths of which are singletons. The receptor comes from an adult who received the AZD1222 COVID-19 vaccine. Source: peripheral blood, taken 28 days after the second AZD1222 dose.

The CDR3 reads CASRITGTGNEKLFF. DNA of the CDR3: TGTGCCAGCAGAATTACCGGGACAGGGAATGAAAAACTGTTTTTT. The rearrangement joins TRBV11-2 to TRBJ1-4; 9 nucleotides align to TRBD1. The CDR3 sequence is 15 residues long. Trimming took 6 bases from V and 5 from J; bases not matched to a gene: 7. Germline lookup yields CDR1 SGHAT and CDR2 FQNNGV.